The sequence of this T cell receptor beta chain was determined in a study of PD-1 blockade in mismatch repair-deficient tumors. Trimming pared 4 bases from V and 5 bases from J, leaving 15 bases between. The CDR3 is 14 residues long. Germline loops: CDR1 SGHNT, CDR2 YYREEE (reference sequence). TCRdb's table, derived via immunoSEQ multiplex PCR, lists solely in-frame clones and lacks some. Among fewer than 100,000 clones listed, 65% to 85% were seen once. Sequenced here: peripheral blood, sampled 12 weeks after starting pembrolizumab. V gene TRBV5-4 combines with J gene TRBJ1-2, with D possibly TRBD1 on 6 matching bases. This sequence originates from an adult with mismatch repair-deficient cancer. The CDR3 loop is CASSGKGGEYGYTF. The CDR3 nucleotides read TGTGCCAGCAGCGGTAAGGGGGGCGAATATGGCTACACCTTC. The full variable domain, in which reference TRBV5-4 and TRBJ1-2 provide the parts outside the CDR3, is ETGVTQSPTHLIKTRGQQVTLRCSSQSGHNTVSWYQQALGQGPQFIFQYYREEENGRGNFPPRFSGLQFPNYSSELNVNALELDDSALYLCASSGKGGEYGYTFGSGTRLTVV.